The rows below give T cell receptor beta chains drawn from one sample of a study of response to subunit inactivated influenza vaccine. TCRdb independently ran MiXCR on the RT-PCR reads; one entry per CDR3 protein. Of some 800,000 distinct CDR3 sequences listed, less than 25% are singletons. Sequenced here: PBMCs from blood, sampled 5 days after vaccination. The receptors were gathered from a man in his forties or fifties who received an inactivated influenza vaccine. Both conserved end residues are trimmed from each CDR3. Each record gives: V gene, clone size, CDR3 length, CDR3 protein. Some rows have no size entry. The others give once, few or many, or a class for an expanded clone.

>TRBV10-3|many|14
AISGSGLAEYNEQF
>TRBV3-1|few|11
ASSQGGSTQAF
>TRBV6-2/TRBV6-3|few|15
ASSYIRGPEEVYGYT
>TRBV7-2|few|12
ASRAGQNQETQY
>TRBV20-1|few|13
SAPRGPTRSNEQF
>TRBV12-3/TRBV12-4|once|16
ASSFSLVLRRIQETQY
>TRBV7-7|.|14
ASSLGLATYQETQY
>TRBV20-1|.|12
SASRRTRQETQY
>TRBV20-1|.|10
RGLAAHNEQF
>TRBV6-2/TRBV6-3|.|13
ASSDPGQGAYGYT
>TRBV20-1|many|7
SAGVEQY
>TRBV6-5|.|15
ASSYFQGTGRKETQY
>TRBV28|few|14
ASSDGGLDLGETQY